These 29 T cell receptor beta chains came from one sample sequenced in a study of OX40 agonist ivuxolimab in advanced cancers. Method: immunoSEQ multiplex PCR; TCRdb's copy keeps in-frame clones and lacks some. The sample carries under 70,000 clones, around 88% recorded once. Here the sequenced sample was CD4+ or CD8+ T cells sorted from blood, taken in a trial of the OX40 agonist ivuxolimab. The receptors come from an adult with an advanced solid tumor such as melanoma, head and neck, liver or kidney cancer.

This clone has only a few counts. V and J are TRBV30 and TRBJ1-5; D is uncertain. The germline V gene has CDR1 GTSNPN and CDR2 SVGIG (reference sequence). The V end lost 2 bases, the J end lost 9 bases, and 14 bases lay between the germline ends. The CDR3 length is 13 residues. The CDR3 bases are TGTGCCTGGAGTCGGGCAGGCCAGCGGCCCCAGCATTTT. This gives the protein CAWSRAGQRPQHF.

There are a few counts of this clone. The CDR3, as DNA: TGTGCCAGCAGCTTAAACGGCCAGAACGATCAGCCCCAGCATTTT. Translated: CASSLNGQNDQPQHF. V and J are TRBV7-8 and TRBJ1-5; no definite D call. V was trimmed by 2 bases and J by 5 bases, leaving 13 bases between them. This CDR3 is built from 15 residues. Looked up from germline, CDR1 is SGHVS and CDR2 is FQNEAQ.

This chain joins TRBV28 and TRBJ2-2; either TRBD1 or TRBD2 may supply D (5 bases each). V shed 1 base and J shed 3 bases, with 15 bases lying between them. CDR1 MDHEN and CDR2 SYDVKM come from the germline V gene. CDR3 length: 17 amino acids. The CDR3 here is CASSLFGAYRDTGELFF. The DNA for the CDR3 is TGTGCCAGCAGTTTATTCGGGGCTTACCGGGACACCGGGGAGCTGTTTTTT.

The chain recombines TRBV27 with TRBJ2-7, with D hard to call. The CDR3 is made up of 12 amino acids. V gave up 6 bases and J gave up 10 bases, with 16 bases separating them. Germline lookup yields CDR1 MNHEY and CDR2 SMNVEV (reference sequence). The CDR3 here is CASRPPSQTQYF. DNA of the CDR3: TGTGCCAGCAGGCCTCCTTCACAAACCCAGTACTTC.

The rearrangement joins TRBV19 to TRBJ2-5; no clear D gene. Germline V CDR1 and CDR2: LNHDA, SQIVND (reference sequence). The CDR3 contains 13 residues. Between the trimmed V and J ends, which lost 5 bases and 0 bases, there was a span of 7 bases. CDR3 in amino acids: CASSWGDQETQYF. The DNA of the CDR3 is TGTGCCAGTAGTTGGGGTGACCAAGAGACCCAGTACTTC.

The chain carries TRBV7-6 and TRBJ1-3, with a weak D call TRBD1 (6 bases). This CDR3 spans 15 amino acids. With 3 bases removed from V and 2 bases from J, the gap between germline ends came to 11 bases. CDR1 is SGHVS and CDR2 is FNYEAQ in the germline V gene. In DNA form, the CDR3 reads TGTGCCAGCAGCTTGGGGGGCCCCACTGGAAACACCATATATTTT. Amino acids: CASSLGGPTGNTIYF.

The sample holds one count of this clone. This sequence joins TRBV28 and TRBJ2-5; 7 positions agree with TRBD1. CDR1 is MDHEN and CDR2 is SYDVKM in the germline V gene. After removal of 7 bases from V and 5 bases from J, the junction contained 16 bases not matched to a gene. This CDR3 spans 16 amino acids. CDR3 sequence: CASNAPPDRAEETQYF. The CDR3 region has the DNA TGTGCCAGCAACGCCCCCCCCGACAGGGCCGAGGAGACCCAGTACTTC.

This sequence joins TRBV27 and TRBJ1-1; possible D gene TRBD1, 6 bases. The CDR3 contains 14 residues. Germline lookup yields CDR1 MNHEY and CDR2 SMNVEV (reference sequence). Trimming pared 6 bases from V and 5 bases from J, leaving 16 bases between. The CDR3 protein is CASRMGGRRTEAFF. The CDR3 bases are TGTGCCAGCAGGATGGGGGGGCGTCGTACTGAAGCTTTCTTT.

The V and J genes are TRBV28 and TRBJ2-6; 7 positions agree with TRBD1. V was clipped by 1 base and J by 1 base; unmatched bases: 7. CDR1 and CDR2 (germline): MDHEN, SYDVKM. The CDR3 covers 18 residues. Here the CDR3 DNA reads TGTGCCAGCAGTTTATTACTTAACAGGGGATCTGGGGCCAACGTCCTGACTTTC. Protein product: CASSLLLNRGSGANVLTF.

This clone was seen a single time. The chain uses TRBV6-5 and TRBJ2-3; no definite D call. Trimming removed 0 bases from V and 1 base from J, with 5 bases in between. The CDR3 extends over 14 amino acids. CDR1 is MNHEY, CDR2 SVGAGI, per germline. Here the CDR3 reads CASSYSIRTDTQYF. The CDR3 DNA sequence: TGTGCCAGCAGTTACTCGATTCGCACAGATACGCAGTATTTT.

V usage is TRBV9 and J usage is TRBJ2-7; perhaps TRBD2 as D (5 bases). Deletions cut 0 bases from V and 3 bases from J, with 10 bases between. CDR3 length: 14 amino acids. Germline V gives CDR1 SGDLS, CDR2 YYNGEE. The CDR3 loop is CASSVERGGYEQYF. CDR3 nucleotides: TGTGCCAGCAGCGTAGAACGCGGAGGCTACGAGCAGTACTTC.

The chain combines TRBV5-6 with TRBJ1-4; the D gene is possibly TRBD1 (5 bases). The CDR3 totals 16 residues. V was trimmed by 2 bases and J by 7 bases, leaving 18 bases between them. Germline V CDR1 and CDR2: SGHDT, YYEEEE. This CDR3 reads CASSFRRGERAEKLFF. Here the CDR3 DNA reads TGTGCCAGCAGCTTTAGAAGGGGAGAGAGGGCTGAAAAACTGTTTTTT.

The gene calls are TRBV7-8 and TRBJ2-2, with 12 nucleotides matching TRBD2. From germline, CDR1 is SGHVS and CDR2 FQNEAQ. This CDR3 is built from 18 residues. V lost 8 bases to trimming and J lost 1 base; unmatched junction nucleotides: 11. In DNA form, the CDR3 reads TGTGCCAGCTATGGGGCTAGCGGGGGGGCCGAGAACACCGGGGAGCTGTTTTTT. Its translation: CASYGASGGAENTGELFF.

This chain joins TRBV6-1 and TRBJ1-5; D is undetermined. Per germline, CDR1 MNHNS and CDR2 SASEGT. CDR3 size: 13 residues. The V end was cut by 7 bases, the J end by 1 base, with 8 bases between. The CDR3 DNA sequence: TGTGCCAGCACCAGGAACAGCAATCAGCCCCAGCATTTT. It encodes CASTRNSNQPQHF.

The rearrangement uses TRBV7-2 and TRBJ2-2; D unresolved. Trimming shortened V by 1 base and J by 1 base, and 7 bases separated the two germline ends. The CDR3 contains 15 residues. Germline V gene lookup returns CDR1 SGHTA and CDR2 FQGNSA. The CDR3 protein is CASSLGAGNTGELFF. CDR3 nucleotides: TGTGCCAGCAGCTTAGGGGCAGGGAACACCGGGGAGCTGTTTTTT.

The V and J genes are TRBV11-3 and TRBJ2-3; no clear D gene. V was pared by 5 bases and J by 0 bases, with 9 bases between. CDR1 SGHNT and CDR2 YENEEA come from the germline V gene. The CDR3 extends over 14 amino acids. This CDR3 is CASSPGPSTDTQYF. Written as DNA, the CDR3 is TGTGCCAGCAGCCCCGGACCCAGCACAGATACGCAGTATTTT.

The J gene is TRBJ2-1, the V gene TRBV27, with a possible D match to TRBD2 (5 bases). V was cut by 7 bases and J by 1 base, with 14 bases left in between. Germline CDR1 MNHEY, CDR2 SMNVEV (reference sequence). The CDR3 loop spans 15 amino acids. The CDR3 spells CASTPRRLSYNEQFF. The CDR3 DNA reads as TGTGCCAGCACCCCGCGGAGGTTATCCTACAATGAGCAGTTCTTC.

V usage is TRBV6-1 and J usage is TRBJ2-7; D is possibly TRBD2 (7 bases). Trimming shortened V by 6 bases and J by 2 bases, and 17 bases separated the two germline ends. The CDR3 is 15 residues long. Germline V lookup: CDR1 MNHNS, CDR2 SASEGT. CDR3 region: CASSPTRRGPYEQYF. The DNA for the CDR3 is TGTGCCAGCAGCCCCACCCGGCGGGGGCCCTACGAGCAGTACTTC.

This clone showed up just a few times. The rearrangement links TRBV30 to TRBJ2-5; TRBD2 matches at 8 bases. J gave up 5 bases and V 1 base, and 9 bases lay outside the gene matches. Germline loops: CDR1 GTSNPN, CDR2 SVGIG (reference sequence). The CDR3 totals 15 residues. The CDR3 bases are TGTGCCTGGAGTGGGGGGTTTGGCGGGAGGGAGACCCAGTACTTC. It yields the protein CAWSGGFGGRETQYF.

The chain combines TRBV10-2 with TRBJ1-1; D uncertain. V lost 3 bases and J 1 base, leaving 6 bases between the germline ends. CDR3 length: 13 residues. Germline V CDR1 and CDR2: WSHSY, SAAADI. The CDR3 region is CASSEQTNTEAFF. In DNA, the CDR3 is TGCGCCAGCAGTGAACAGACGAACACTGAAGCTTTCTTT.

This clone has only a few counts. V usage is TRBV27 and J usage is TRBJ2-1, with D possibly being TRBD1 or TRBD2 (6 bases each). The CDR3 spans 18 residues. CDR1 is MNHEY and CDR2 is SMNVEV in the germline V gene (reference sequence). V lost 1 base and J lost 3, with 19 bases in between. As DNA, the CDR3 is TGTGCCAGCAGTTTATTCCTCGTGGGGGGACAACACTACAATGAGCAGTTCTTC. Translation gives CASSLFLVGGQHYNEQFF.

The chain employs TRBV2 and TRBJ1-4, with 8 positions matching TRBD1. Germline CDR1 is SNHLY and CDR2 is FYNNEI. CDR3 length equals 15 residues. Trimming removed 6 bases from V and 3 bases from J; junction bases left unmatched: 6. The CDR3 DNA is TGTGCCAGCAGGCGACAGGGGAGCTCTAATGAAAAACTGTTTTTT. It translates to CASRRQGSSNEKLFF.

The chain carries TRBV11-2 and TRBJ2-1; 7 nucleotides align to TRBD1. The junction had 6 bases not matched to a gene; V was cut back by 5 bases and J by 2 bases. The CDR3 is 15 amino acids. Germline CDR1 is SGHAT and CDR2 is FQNNGV. CDR3 loop: CASSQGTAPYNEQFF. The CDR3 DNA reads TGTGCCAGCAGCCAAGGGACAGCCCCCTACAATGAGCAGTTCTTC. Filled out from reference TRBV11-2 and TRBJ2-1, the complete variable domain reads EAGVAQSPRYKIIEKRQSVAFWCNPISGHATLYWYQQILGQGPKLLIQFQNNGVVDDSQLPKDRFSAERLKGVDSTLKIQPAKLEDSAVYLCASSQGTAPYNEQFFGPGTRLTVL.

The gene calls are TRBV5-6 and TRBJ2-5; either TRBD1 or TRBD2 may fit D (5 bases each). The DNA end favors TRBJ2-7, so the J call may be wrong. This CDR3 contains 15 residues. The germline V gene encodes CDR1 SGHDT and CDR2 YYEEEE. CDR3 coding DNA: TGTGCCAGCAGCGTGAGGGGCAGGGCAACCTACGAGCAGTACTTC. Translating it yields CASSVRGRATYEQYF.

The CDR3 region has the DNA TGTGCCAGCATAAGCCCGGGGACATGGGGCTACAATGAGCAGTTCTTC. Protein sequence: CASISPGTWGYNEQFF. The J gene is TRBJ2-1, the V gene TRBV7-9; TRBD1 is a possible D gene (6 bases). CDR3 size: 16 residues. CDR1 is SEHNR, CDR2 FQNEAQ, per germline (reference sequence). Trimming cost V 7 bases and J 3 bases, with 19 bases left between them.

The chain is built from TRBV5-6 and TRBJ2-3; 8 bases align to TRBD1. V lost 2 bases and J lost 3; bases outside the gene matches: 2. The CDR3 has 14 amino acids. Per germline, CDR1 SGHDT and CDR2 YYEEEE. The CDR3 DNA follows: TGTGCCAGCAGCTTTACAGGGGGAACAGATACGCAGTATTTT. Its translation: CASSFTGGTDTQYF.

This chain joins TRBV18 and TRBJ1-2; D unresolved. Trimming left V 2 bases short and J 3 bases short, with 13 bases between. The germline gives CDR1 KGHSH, CDR2 LQKENI. CDR3 length: 15 amino acids. CDR3 sequence: CASSPRREGDYGYTF. As DNA, the CDR3 is TGTGCCAGCTCACCAAGGAGGGAAGGAGACTATGGCTACACCTTC.

The chain is built from TRBV6-1 and TRBJ2-3; TRBD2 matches 8 bases. This CDR3 spans 14 amino acids. V shed 10 bases, J shed 5 bases, and the junction held 11 bases outside the gene matches. Germline V gene sequence: CDR1 MNHNS, CDR2 SASEGT. CDR3 bases: TGTGCCACCCTCCCCGGGAGGGCGGGAGATACGCAGTATTTT. As protein: CATLPGRAGDTQYF.

This clone was recorded once. The chain recombines TRBV6-6 with TRBJ1-1; perhaps TRBD1 as D (6 bases). Germline CDR1 reads MNHNY; CDR2 reads SVGAGI (reference sequence). This CDR3 spans 14 amino acids. V was pared by 9 bases and J by 1 base, with 15 bases between. The CDR3 here is CASKVGGKNTEAFF. Written as DNA, the CDR3 is TGTGCCAGTAAAGTGGGGGGCAAGAACACTGAAGCTTTCTTT.